The text below deals with one T cell receptor beta chain. The target antigen is unknown. Individually, cDNA molecules had unique molecular identifiers attached to them. TCRdb reprocessed the 5' RACE reads with MiXCR, giving one entry per CDR3 protein. Here the sample spans tens of thousands of distinct CDR3 sequences, more than 6% being singletons. The sample belongs to a study of early T cells in non-severe SARS-CoV-2 infection. Looking at the study overall: Sequenced bulk RNA came from whole blood that was unsorted, and chains were unpaired. General study results and limits: There was a bias toward anti-spike CD8 responses in VDJdb matching, which missed private and CD4 specificities.

The CDR3 consists of 12 residues. Trimming took 4 bases from V and 6 from J, leaving 12 bases between them. Germline V gene data show CDR1 as DFQATT and CDR2 as SNEGSKA (reference sequence). Material: whole blood. The gene calls are TRBV20-1 and TRBJ1-1, with D perhaps matching TRBD1 (5 bases). The TCR sequence derives from an adult who was a healthcare worker with PCR-confirmed SARS-CoV-2 infection or an uninfected control (not recorded which). CDR3 loop: CSATAGDPEAFF. The CDR3 DNA is TGCAGTGCTACAGCGGGGGACCCTGAAGCTTTCTTT.